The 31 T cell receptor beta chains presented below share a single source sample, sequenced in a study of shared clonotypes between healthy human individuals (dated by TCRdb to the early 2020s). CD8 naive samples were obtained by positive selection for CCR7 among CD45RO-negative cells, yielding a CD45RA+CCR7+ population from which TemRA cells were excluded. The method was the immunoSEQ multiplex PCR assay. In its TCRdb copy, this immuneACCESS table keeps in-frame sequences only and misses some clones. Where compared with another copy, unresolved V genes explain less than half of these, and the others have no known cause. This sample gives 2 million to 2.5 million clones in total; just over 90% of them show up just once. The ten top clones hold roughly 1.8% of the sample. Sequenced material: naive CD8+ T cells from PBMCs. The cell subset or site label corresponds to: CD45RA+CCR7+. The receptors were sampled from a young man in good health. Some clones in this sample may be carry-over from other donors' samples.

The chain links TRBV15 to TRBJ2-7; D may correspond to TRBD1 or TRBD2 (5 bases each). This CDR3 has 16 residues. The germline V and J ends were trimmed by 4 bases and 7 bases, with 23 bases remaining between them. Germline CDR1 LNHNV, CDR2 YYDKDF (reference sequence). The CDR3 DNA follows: TGTGCCACCAGCACGATGGGAGCTCGGGGCCCGGGGGAGCAGTACTTC. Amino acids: CATSTMGARGPGEQYF.

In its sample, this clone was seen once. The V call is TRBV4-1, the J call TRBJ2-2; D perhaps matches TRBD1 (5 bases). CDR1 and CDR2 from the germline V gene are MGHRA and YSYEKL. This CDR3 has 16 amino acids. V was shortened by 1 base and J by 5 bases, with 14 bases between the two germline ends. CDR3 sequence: CASSQVYLQGTGELFF. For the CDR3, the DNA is TGCGCCAGCAGCCAAGTGTATCTCCAGGGTACCGGGGAGCTGTTTTTT.

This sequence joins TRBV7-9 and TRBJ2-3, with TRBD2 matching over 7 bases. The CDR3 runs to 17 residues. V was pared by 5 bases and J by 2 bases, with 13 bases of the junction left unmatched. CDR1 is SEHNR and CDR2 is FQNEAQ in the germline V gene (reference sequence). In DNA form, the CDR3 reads TGTGCCAGCAGCGAAGCGGGGCTCTACCATTTCACAGATACGCAGTATTTT. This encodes CASSEAGLYHFTDTQYF.

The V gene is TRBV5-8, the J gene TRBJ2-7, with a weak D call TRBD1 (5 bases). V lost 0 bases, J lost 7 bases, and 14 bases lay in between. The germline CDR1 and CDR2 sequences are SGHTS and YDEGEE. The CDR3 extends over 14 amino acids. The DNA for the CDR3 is TGTGCCAGCAGCTTGGCAGGGTGGTCATGGGAGCAGTACTTC. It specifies CASSLAGWSWEQYF.

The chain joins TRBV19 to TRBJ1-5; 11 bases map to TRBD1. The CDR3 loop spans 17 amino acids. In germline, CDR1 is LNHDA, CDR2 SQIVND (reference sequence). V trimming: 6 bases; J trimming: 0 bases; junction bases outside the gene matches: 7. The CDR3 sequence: CASSRGGTGGSNQPQHF. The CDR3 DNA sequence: TGTGCCAGTAGCAGGGGAGGGACAGGGGGTAGCAATCAGCCCCAGCATTTT.

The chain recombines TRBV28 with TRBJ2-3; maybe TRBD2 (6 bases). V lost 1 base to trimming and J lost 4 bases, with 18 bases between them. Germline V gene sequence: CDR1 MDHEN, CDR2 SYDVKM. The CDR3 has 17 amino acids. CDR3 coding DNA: TGTGCCAGCAGTTTATTTCGGGACTTCCCGGTCCCAGATACGCAGTATTTT. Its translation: CASSLFRDFPVPDTQYF.

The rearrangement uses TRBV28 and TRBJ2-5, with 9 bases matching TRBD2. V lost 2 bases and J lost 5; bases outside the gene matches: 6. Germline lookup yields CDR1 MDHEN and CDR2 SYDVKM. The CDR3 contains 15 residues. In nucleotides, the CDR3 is TGTGCCAGCAGTTTAGCCGCGGGGGGGCGTGAGACCCAGTACTTC. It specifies CASSLAAGGRETQYF.

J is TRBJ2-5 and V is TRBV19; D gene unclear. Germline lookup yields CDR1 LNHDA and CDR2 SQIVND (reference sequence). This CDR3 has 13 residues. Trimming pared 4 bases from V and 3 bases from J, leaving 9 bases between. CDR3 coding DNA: TGTGCCAGTAGTACTGATCCAGAAGAGACCCAGTACTTC. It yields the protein CASSTDPEETQYF.

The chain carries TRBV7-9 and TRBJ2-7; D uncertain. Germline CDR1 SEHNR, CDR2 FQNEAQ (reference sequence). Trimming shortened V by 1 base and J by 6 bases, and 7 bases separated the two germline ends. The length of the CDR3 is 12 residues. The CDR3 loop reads CASSLELREQYF. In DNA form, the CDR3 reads TGTGCCAGCAGCTTAGAGTTGCGCGAGCAGTACTTC.

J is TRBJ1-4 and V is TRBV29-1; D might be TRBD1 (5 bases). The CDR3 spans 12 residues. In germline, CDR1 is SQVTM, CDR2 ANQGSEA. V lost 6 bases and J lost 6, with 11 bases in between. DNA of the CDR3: TGCAGCGTGCGAGACAGCCATGAAAAACTGTTTTTT. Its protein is CSVRDSHEKLFF. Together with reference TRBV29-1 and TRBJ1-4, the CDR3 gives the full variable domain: SAVISQKPSRDICQRGTSLTIQCQVDSQVTMMFWYRQQPGQSLTLIATANQGSEATYESGFVIDKFPISRPNLTFSTLTVSNMSPEDSSIYLCSVRDSHEKLFFGSGTQLSVL.

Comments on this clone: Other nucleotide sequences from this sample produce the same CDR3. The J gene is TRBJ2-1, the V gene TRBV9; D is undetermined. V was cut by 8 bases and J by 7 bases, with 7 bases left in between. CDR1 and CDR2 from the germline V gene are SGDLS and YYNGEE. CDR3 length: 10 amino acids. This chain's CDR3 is CASSGNEQFF. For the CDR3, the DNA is TGTGCCAGTTCCGGAAATGAGCAGTTCTTC.

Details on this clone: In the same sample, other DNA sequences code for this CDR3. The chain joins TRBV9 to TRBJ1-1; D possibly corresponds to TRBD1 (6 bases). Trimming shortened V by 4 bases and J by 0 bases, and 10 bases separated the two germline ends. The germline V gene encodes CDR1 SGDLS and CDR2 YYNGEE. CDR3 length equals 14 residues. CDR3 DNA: TGTGCCAGCAGCTTACAGGGCCTGAACACTGAAGCTTTCTTT. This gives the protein CASSLQGLNTEAFF.

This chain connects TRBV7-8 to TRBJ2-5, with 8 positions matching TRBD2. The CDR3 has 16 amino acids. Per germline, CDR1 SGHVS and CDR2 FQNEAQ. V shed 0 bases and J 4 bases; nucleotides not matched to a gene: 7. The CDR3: CASSLAPSGSLETQYF. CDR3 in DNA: TGTGCCAGCAGCTTAGCCCCCAGCGGGAGTCTAGAGACCCAGTACTTC.

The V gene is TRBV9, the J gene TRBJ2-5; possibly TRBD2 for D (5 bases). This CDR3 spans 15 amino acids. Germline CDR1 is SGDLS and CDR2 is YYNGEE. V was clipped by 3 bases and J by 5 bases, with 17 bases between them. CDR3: CASSGSGGVGETQYF. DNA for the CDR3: TGTGCCAGCAGCGGATCAGGAGGCGTTGGGGAGACCCAGTACTTC.

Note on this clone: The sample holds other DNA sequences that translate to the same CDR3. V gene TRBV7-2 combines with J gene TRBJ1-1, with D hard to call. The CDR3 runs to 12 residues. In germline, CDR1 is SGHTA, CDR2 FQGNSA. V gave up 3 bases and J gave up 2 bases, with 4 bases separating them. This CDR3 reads CASSFRNTEAFF. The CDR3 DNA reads TGTGCCAGCAGCTTCAGAAACACTGAAGCTTTCTTT.

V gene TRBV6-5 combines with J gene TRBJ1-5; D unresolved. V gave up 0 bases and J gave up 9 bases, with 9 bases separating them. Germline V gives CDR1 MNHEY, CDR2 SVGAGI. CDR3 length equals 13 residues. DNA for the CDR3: TGTGCCAGCAGTTACTCCCTACTCCTGCCCCAGCATTTT. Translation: CASSYSLLLPQHF.

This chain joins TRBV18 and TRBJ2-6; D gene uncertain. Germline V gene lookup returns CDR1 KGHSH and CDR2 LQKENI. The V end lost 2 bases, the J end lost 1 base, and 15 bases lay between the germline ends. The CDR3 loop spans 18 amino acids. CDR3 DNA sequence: TGTGCCAGCTCACCAACGACGATCCCCCTATCTGGGGCCAACGTCCTGACTTTC. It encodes CASSPTTIPLSGANVLTF. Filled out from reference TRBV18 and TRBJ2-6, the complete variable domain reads NAGVMQNPRHLVRRRGQEARLRCSPMKGHSHVYWYRQLPEEGLKFMVYLQKENIIDESGMPKERFSAEFPKEGPSILRIQQVVRGDSAAYFCASSPTTIPLSGANVLTFGAGSRLTVL.

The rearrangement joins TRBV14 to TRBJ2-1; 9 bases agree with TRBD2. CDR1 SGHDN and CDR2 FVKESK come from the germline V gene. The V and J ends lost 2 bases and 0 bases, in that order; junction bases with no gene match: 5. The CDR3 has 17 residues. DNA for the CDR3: TGTGCCAGCAGCCAAATTAGCGGGGGACACTCCTACAATGAGCAGTTCTTC. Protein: CASSQISGGHSYNEQFF.

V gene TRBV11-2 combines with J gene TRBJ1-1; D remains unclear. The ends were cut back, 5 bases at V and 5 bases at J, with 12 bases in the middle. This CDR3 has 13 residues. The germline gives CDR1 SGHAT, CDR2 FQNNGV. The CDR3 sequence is CASSPGRKTEAFF. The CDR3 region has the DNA TGTGCCAGCAGCCCCGGCCGTAAGACTGAAGCTTTCTTT. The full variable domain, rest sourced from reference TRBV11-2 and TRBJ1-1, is EAGVAQSPRYKIIEKRQSVAFWCNPISGHATLYWYQQILGQGPKLLIQFQNNGVVDDSQLPKDRFSAERLKGVDSTLKIQPAKLEDSAVYLCASSPGRKTEAFFGQGTRLTVV.

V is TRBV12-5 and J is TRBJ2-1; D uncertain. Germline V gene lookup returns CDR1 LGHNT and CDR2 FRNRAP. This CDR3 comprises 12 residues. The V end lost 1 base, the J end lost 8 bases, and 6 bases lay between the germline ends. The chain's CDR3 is CASGLGPDEQFF. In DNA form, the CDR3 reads TGTGCTAGTGGTTTGGGGCCAGATGAGCAGTTCTTC.

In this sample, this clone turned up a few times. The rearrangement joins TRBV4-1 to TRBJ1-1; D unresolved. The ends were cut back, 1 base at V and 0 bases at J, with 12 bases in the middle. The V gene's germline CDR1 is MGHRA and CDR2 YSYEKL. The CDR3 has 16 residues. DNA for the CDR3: TGCGCCAGCAGCCAAGCCCCCGGTTCCCTGAACACTGAAGCTTTCTTT. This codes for CASSQAPGSLNTEAFF.

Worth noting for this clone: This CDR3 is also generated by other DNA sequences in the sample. CDR3 nucleotides: TGTGCCAGCAGTTGGGGACAGAACACTGAAGCTTTCTTT. Its translation: CASSWGQNTEAFF. The rearrangement links TRBV27 to TRBJ1-1; D might be TRBD1 (6 bases). The CDR3 is 13 amino acids. Per the germline V gene, CDR1 is MNHEY and CDR2 is SMNVEV (reference sequence). With 4 bases removed from V and 1 base from J, the gap between germline ends came to 7 bases.

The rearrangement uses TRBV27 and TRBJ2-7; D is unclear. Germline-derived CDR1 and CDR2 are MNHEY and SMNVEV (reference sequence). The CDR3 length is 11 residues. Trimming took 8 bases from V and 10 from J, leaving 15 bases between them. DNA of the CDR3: TGTGCCAGCGGGTCCAGAAGTCCTCAGTACTTC. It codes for CASGSRSPQYF.

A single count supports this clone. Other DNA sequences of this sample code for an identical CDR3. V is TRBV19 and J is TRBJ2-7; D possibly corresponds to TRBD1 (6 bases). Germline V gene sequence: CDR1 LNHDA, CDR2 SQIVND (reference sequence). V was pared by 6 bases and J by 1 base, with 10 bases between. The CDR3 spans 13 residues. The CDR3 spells CASRGTGSYEQYF. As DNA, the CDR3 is TGTGCCAGTAGGGGTACAGGGTCCTACGAGCAGTACTTC. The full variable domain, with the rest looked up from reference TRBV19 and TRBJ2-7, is DGGITQSPKYLFRKEGQNVTLSCEQNLNHDAMYWYRQDPGQGLRLIYYSQIVNDFQKGDIAEGYSVSREKKESFPLTVTSAQKNPTAFYLCASRGTGSYEQYFGPGTRLTVT.

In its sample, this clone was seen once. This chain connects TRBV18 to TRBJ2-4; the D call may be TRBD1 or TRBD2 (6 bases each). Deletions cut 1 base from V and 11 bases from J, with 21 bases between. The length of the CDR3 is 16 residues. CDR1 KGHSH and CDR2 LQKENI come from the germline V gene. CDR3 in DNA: TGTGCCAGCTCACCACGAGGAGGGGGGCCCTCTTGGGTTCAGTACTTC. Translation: CASSPRGGGPSWVQYF.

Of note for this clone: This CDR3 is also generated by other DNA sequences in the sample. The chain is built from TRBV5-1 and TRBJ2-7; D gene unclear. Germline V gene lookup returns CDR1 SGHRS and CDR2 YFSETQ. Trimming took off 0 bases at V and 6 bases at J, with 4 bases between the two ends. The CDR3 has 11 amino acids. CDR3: CASSLGPEQYF. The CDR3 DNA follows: TGCGCCAGCAGCTTGGGTCCCGAGCAGTACTTC.

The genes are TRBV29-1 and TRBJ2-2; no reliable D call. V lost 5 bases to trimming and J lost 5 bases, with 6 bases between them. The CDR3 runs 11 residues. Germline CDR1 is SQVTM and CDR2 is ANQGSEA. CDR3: CSVTVTGELFF. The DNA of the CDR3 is TGCAGCGTTACTGTGACCGGGGAGCTGTTTTTT.

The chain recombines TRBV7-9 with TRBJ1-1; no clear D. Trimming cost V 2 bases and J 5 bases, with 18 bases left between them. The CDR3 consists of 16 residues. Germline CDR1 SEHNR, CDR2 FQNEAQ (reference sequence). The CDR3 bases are TGTGCCAGCAGCTTAACCTCCGGGCCAGTGTGGACTGAAGCTTTCTTT. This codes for CASSLTSGPVWTEAFF.

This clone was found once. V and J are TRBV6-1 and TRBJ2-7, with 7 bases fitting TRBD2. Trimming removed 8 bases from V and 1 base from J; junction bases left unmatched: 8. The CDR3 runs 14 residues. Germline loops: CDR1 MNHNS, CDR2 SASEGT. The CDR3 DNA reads TGTGCCAGCGGACCCCGGGGGGTTTCCTACGAGCAGTACTTC. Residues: CASGPRGVSYEQYF.

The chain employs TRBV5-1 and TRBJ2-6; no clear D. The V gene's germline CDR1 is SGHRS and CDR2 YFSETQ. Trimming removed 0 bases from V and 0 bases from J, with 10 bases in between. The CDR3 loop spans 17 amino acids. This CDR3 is CASSLVDEYSGANVLTF. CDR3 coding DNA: TGCGCCAGCAGCTTGGTCGACGAGTACTCTGGGGCCAACGTCCTGACTTTC.

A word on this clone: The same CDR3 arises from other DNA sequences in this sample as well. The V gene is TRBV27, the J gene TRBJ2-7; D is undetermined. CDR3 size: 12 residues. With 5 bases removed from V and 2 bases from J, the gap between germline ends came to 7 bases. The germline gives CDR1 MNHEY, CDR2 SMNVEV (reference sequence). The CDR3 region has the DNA TGTGCCAGCAGTCCCCACCCCTACGAGCAGTACTTC. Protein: CASSPHPYEQYF.